Listed below are T cell receptor beta chains from one sample, sequenced in a study of radiation and T cells in renal cell carcinoma. The method was immunoSEQ multiplex PCR; TCRdb's version includes in-frame clones alone and lacks a portion of them. The data hold tens of thousands of clones, with 82% observed a single time. The sequencing used blood, collected from a patient whose treatment included radiotherapy and nephrectomy. The receptors shown here come from a man between 60 and 75 years old with renal cell carcinoma. CDR3s include the opening cysteine and the closing phenylalanine or tryptophan. A D gene is named only where the DNA matches it firmly.

v_call: TRBV27
j_call: TRBJ1-2
d_call: -
cdr3_aa: CASGYRANYGYTF

v_call: TRBV27
j_call: TRBJ2-7
d_call: -
cdr3_aa: CASSSYRDHYEQYF

v_call: TRBV4-1
j_call: TRBJ2-3
d_call: -
cdr3_aa: CASSRTTGTGTDTQYF

v_call: TRBV6-5
j_call: TRBJ1-1
d_call: -
cdr3_aa: CASIRGRGAEAFF

v_call: TRBV6-5
j_call: TRBJ1-1
d_call: -
cdr3_aa: CASSYRTQGLGEAFF

v_call: TRBV20-1
j_call: TRBJ2-7
d_call: -
cdr3_aa: CSARGSLVEYF

v_call: TRBV18
j_call: TRBJ1-1
d_call: -
cdr3_aa: CASSPGIAESMNTEAFF

v_call: TRBV5-1
j_call: TRBJ2-5
d_call: -
cdr3_aa: CASSLKETQYF

v_call: TRBV9
j_call: TRBJ1-2
d_call: -
cdr3_aa: CASSLSYGYTF

v_call: TRBV11-2
j_call: TRBJ1-1
d_call: TRBD1
cdr3_aa: CASSSGQGLNTEAFF

v_call: TRBV19
j_call: TRBJ2-3
d_call: -
cdr3_aa: CASMGDSTDTQYF

v_call: TRBV11-2
j_call: TRBJ2-7
d_call: -
cdr3_aa: CASSLQVEVYEQYF

v_call: TRBV7-2
j_call: TRBJ1-1
d_call: TRBD1
cdr3_aa: CASSLRQGTEAFF

v_call: TRBV4-1
j_call: TRBJ1-5
d_call: TRBD1
cdr3_aa: CASSQRGTENQPQHF

v_call: TRBV5-1
j_call: TRBJ2-5
d_call: TRBD2
cdr3_aa: CASRPQGGLAADGTQYF

v_call: TRBV18
j_call: TRBJ2-7
d_call: TRBD1
cdr3_aa: CASSQGTGDSYEQYF

v_call: TRBV6-4
j_call: TRBJ2-7
d_call: TRBD1
cdr3_aa: CASRGQGDYEQYF

v_call: TRBV5-1
j_call: TRBJ1-6
d_call: -
cdr3_aa: CASPPPGSNSPLHF

v_call: TRBV7-3
j_call: TRBJ2-1
d_call: -
cdr3_aa: CASSLGRQPSNEQFF

v_call: TRBV7-2
j_call: TRBJ2-5
d_call: -
cdr3_aa: CASSLVEGVSETQYF

v_call: TRBV7-9
j_call: TRBJ1-4
d_call: -
cdr3_aa: CASSPRTASGEKLFF

v_call: TRBV11-3
j_call: TRBJ2-1
d_call: TRBD2
cdr3_aa: CASSPSPIGAGGSYNEQFF

v_call: TRBV5-1
j_call: TRBJ2-7
d_call: -
cdr3_aa: CASSLSPATRGEQYF

v_call: TRBV7-8
j_call: TRBJ2-7
d_call: -
cdr3_aa: CASSPLASRPYEQYF

v_call: TRBV4-1
j_call: TRBJ2-7
d_call: TRBD1
cdr3_aa: CASSHPGQGNYEQYF

v_call: TRBV10-3
j_call: TRBJ2-5
d_call: -
cdr3_aa: CAISESQVGSRQETQYF

v_call: TRBV28
j_call: TRBJ1-2
d_call: -
cdr3_aa: CASSPRTLGYGYTF

v_call: TRBV10-2
j_call: TRBJ1-2
d_call: TRBD1
cdr3_aa: CASRDRGLGGYTF

v_call: TRBV9
j_call: TRBJ2-5
d_call: TRBD1
cdr3_aa: CASSATGGRETQYF

v_call: TRBV2
j_call: TRBJ2-3
d_call: -
cdr3_aa: CASSESPTSRTQYF

v_call: TRBV9
j_call: TRBJ2-6
d_call: TRBD1
cdr3_aa: CASSAWDSPSNVLTF

v_call: TRBV29-1
j_call: TRBJ2-7
d_call: TRBD1
cdr3_aa: CSVTGTGSYEQYF

v_call: TRBV28
j_call: TRBJ2-7
d_call: -
cdr3_aa: CASKALGGAPYEQYF

v_call: TRBV6-1
j_call: TRBJ1-1
d_call: -
cdr3_aa: CASSEASEDPMNTEAFF

v_call: TRBV13
j_call: TRBJ1-2
d_call: -
cdr3_aa: CASSRDGFDDGYTF

v_call: TRBV5-1
j_call: TRBJ1-3
d_call: TRBD1
cdr3_aa: CASSWDRDGNTIYF

v_call: TRBV7-3
j_call: TRBJ1-1
d_call: -
cdr3_aa: CASSQTGMNTEAFF

v_call: TRBV6-6
j_call: TRBJ2-1
d_call: TRBD2
cdr3_aa: CASSYPPSGRGNEQFF

v_call: TRBV6-1
j_call: TRBJ2-3
d_call: TRBD1
cdr3_aa: CASSEALGQGTDTQYF

v_call: TRBV5-6
j_call: TRBJ2-2
d_call: TRBD2
cdr3_aa: CASSPPPSGTNTGELFF

v_call: TRBV27
j_call: TRBJ2-2
d_call: -
cdr3_aa: CASRQGRTGELFF

v_call: TRBV5-8
j_call: TRBJ1-1
d_call: -
cdr3_aa: CASSFLGRTEAFF

v_call: TRBV11-3
j_call: TRBJ2-2
d_call: TRBD2
cdr3_aa: CASTAGGNTGELFF

v_call: TRBV30
j_call: TRBJ2-2
d_call: TRBD1
cdr3_aa: CAWSVQGNGELFF

v_call: TRBV27
j_call: TRBJ2-7
d_call: TRBD2
cdr3_aa: CASSLSGGSMYEQYF

v_call: TRBV7-7
j_call: TRBJ2-5
d_call: -
cdr3_aa: CASSLVGVGETQYF

v_call: TRBV2
j_call: TRBJ2-6
d_call: -
cdr3_aa: CASRYPGGVEANVLTF

v_call: TRBV21-1
j_call: TRBJ2-7
d_call: -
cdr3_aa: CASSSQATSGSLGTYEQYF

v_call: TRBV19
j_call: TRBJ1-5
d_call: TRBD1
cdr3_aa: CASTRQGAGNQPQHF

v_call: TRBV7-6
j_call: TRBJ2-7
d_call: -
cdr3_aa: CASSLGTTYEEQYF

v_call: TRBV2
j_call: TRBJ1-3
d_call: -
cdr3_aa: CASYQTSSGNTIYF

v_call: TRBV6-5
j_call: TRBJ1-1
d_call: TRBD1
cdr3_aa: CASSYSGQVAAEAFF

v_call: TRBV5-1
j_call: TRBJ1-3
d_call: -
cdr3_aa: CASSLGVSGNTIYF

v_call: TRBV11-2
j_call: TRBJ2-7
d_call: -
cdr3_aa: CASSLWEGARWEQYF

v_call: TRBV11-2
j_call: TRBJ2-7
d_call: TRBD2
cdr3_aa: CASSLGSAGGTYEQYF

v_call: TRBV27
j_call: TRBJ1-1
d_call: -
cdr3_aa: CASSLGRSFGVFF

v_call: TRBV28
j_call: TRBJ1-2
d_call: -
cdr3_aa: CASSLATGLFYGYTF

v_call: TRBV19
j_call: TRBJ2-1
d_call: TRBD2
cdr3_aa: CASSIAGGTSGNNEQFF

v_call: TRBV6-5
j_call: TRBJ1-1
d_call: TRBD1
cdr3_aa: CASSYSWDRNTEAFF